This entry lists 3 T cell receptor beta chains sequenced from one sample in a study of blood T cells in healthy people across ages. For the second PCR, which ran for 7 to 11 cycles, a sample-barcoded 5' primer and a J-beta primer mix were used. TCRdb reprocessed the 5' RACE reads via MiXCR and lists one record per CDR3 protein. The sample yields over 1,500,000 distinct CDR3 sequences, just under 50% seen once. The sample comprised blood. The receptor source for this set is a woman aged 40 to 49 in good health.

The DNA of the CDR3 is TGTGCCAGCAGCGCCCGGGACAGGACTAACTATGGCTACACCTTC. Its protein product is CASSARDRTNYGYTF. The rearrangement uses TRBV4-2 and TRBJ1-2; 8 bases fit TRBD1. V gave up 5 bases and J gave up 0 bases; unmatched junction bases: 5. The V gene's germline CDR1 is LGHNA and CDR2 YNFKEQ. The CDR3 sequence is 15 residues long.

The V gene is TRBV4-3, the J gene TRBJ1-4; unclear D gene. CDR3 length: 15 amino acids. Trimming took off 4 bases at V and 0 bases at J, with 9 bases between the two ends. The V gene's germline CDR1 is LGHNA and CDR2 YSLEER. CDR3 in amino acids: CASSRKAATNEKLFF. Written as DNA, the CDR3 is TGCGCCAGCAGCCGAAAGGCCGCAACTAATGAAAAACTGTTTTTT.

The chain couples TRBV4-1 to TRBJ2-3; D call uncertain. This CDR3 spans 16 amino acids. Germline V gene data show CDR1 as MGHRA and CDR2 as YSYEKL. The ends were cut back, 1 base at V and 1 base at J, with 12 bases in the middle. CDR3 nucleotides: TGCGCCAGCAGCCAAGGGAACTTCCTGGGCACAGATACGCAGTATTTT. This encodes CASSQGNFLGTDTQYF.